This is a list of T cell receptor beta chains from one sample in a study of CD8+CD57+ T cells in acquired aplastic anemia. TCRdb fed the reads into MiXCR, producing one record per CDR3 protein. The sample holds around 150,000 distinct CDR3 sequences, about 48% seen once. The specimen was sorted CD4+, CD8+, or CD8+CD57+ T cells (not recorded which) from PBMCs. Every receptor here comes from a human donor with aplastic anemia. The CDR3 runs from the conserved cysteine through the conserved F or W. The order of the fields is V gene, D gene, CDR3 protein. A D gene is named only where the DNA matches it firmly.

>TRBV20-1|-
CSARDLGVAAYYNEQFF
>TRBV5-4|TRBD1
CASSLGGTASYEQYF
>TRBV9|-
CASSATLGPNTEAFF
>TRBV29-1|-
CSVGTAYEAFF
>TRBV4-3|TRBD2
CASSPGGAGVSDTQYF
>TRBV7-9|-
CASSLAWEGDTEAFF
>TRBV2|-
CASSDRQGLSEAFF
>TRBV10-3|-
CATQEGRLLTGELFF
>TRBV7-3|-
CASSPDQSGTGELFF
>TRBV18|-
CASSPPEETQYF
>TRBV27|-
CASSPGASEKLFF
>TRBV2|-
CASSARAGETQYF
>TRBV25-1|TRBD2
CASRPGTSGSSYEQYF
>TRBV20-1|TRBD1
CSARGTGRTDTQYF
>TRBV5-1|-
CASSRTGILASSYNEQFF
>TRBV10-3|-
CAILWRSYNSPLHF
>TRBV24-1|TRBD1
CAMAGGTGGEQYF